A single sample is the source of the 19 T cell receptor beta chains below, sequenced in a study of blood T cell repertoires in COVID-19. TCRdb's copy holds only in-frame clones and misses some; the assay was immunoSEQ multiplex PCR. The table shows over 50,000 clones, with around 87% occurring only once. The material sequenced was peripheral blood. The receptors originated from a man between 60 and 75 years old with acute or convalescent COVID-19.

Here the CDR3 reads CATSDLADRGNEQFF. DNA for the CDR3: TGTGCCACCAGTGATTTGGCGGACAGGGGGAATGAGCAGTTCTTC. The V gene is TRBV24-1, the J gene TRBJ2-1; 10 bases align to TRBD1. The CDR3 totals 15 residues. Germline loops: CDR1 KGHDR, CDR2 SFDVKD. J gave up 7 bases and V 0 bases, and 2 bases lay outside the gene matches.

This clone appeared once. This chain joins TRBV28 and TRBJ1-5; D call uncertain. Deletions cut 10 bases from V and 11 bases from J, with 21 bases between. In germline, CDR1 is MDHEN, CDR2 SYDVKM. The CDR3 is 13 amino acids. The CDR3: CATLTAVSRTQHF. In DNA form, the CDR3 reads TGTGCCACCCTAACCGCGGTCTCCCGGACCCAGCATTTT.

V gene TRBV19 combines with J gene TRBJ1-2; 7 positions agree with TRBD1. CDR3 length equals 14 residues. From germline, CDR1 is LNHDA and CDR2 SQIVND (reference sequence). Unmatched junction bases numbered 5, after V lost 3 bases and J lost 4 bases. CDR3 DNA sequence: TGTGCCAGTAGTATCTCGACAGGGCCCTATGGCTACACCTTC. Its translation: CASSISTGPYGYTF. Together with reference TRBV19 and TRBJ1-2, the CDR3 gives the full variable domain: DGGITQSPKYLFRKEGQNVTLSCEQNLNHDAMYWYRQDPGQGLRLIYYSQIVNDFQKGDIAEGYSVSREKKESFPLTVTSAQKNPTAFYLCASSISTGPYGYTFGSGTRLTVV.

This clone has just one count. The chain joins TRBV2 to TRBJ1-2; possibly TRBD1 for D (6 bases). The CDR3 loop spans 12 amino acids. Germline CDR1 is SNHLY and CDR2 is FYNNEI. V was cut by 7 bases and J by 4 bases, with 10 bases left in between. The CDR3 loop reads CASTRTAYGYTF. CDR3 nucleotide sequence: TGTGCCAGCACCCGGACAGCCTATGGCTACACCTTC.

The rearrangement uses TRBV7-2 and TRBJ2-3; TRBD2 matches at 11 bases. With V trimmed by 0 bases and J by 3 bases, 2 bases remained unmatched. In germline, CDR1 is SGHTA, CDR2 FQGNSA. The CDR3 spans 16 residues. CDR3 in DNA: TGTGCCAGCAGCTTAGCTAGCGGGGGGGCAACAGATACGCAGTATTTT. Translating gives CASSLASGGATDTQYF. The variable domain in full, with the rest retrieved from reference TRBV7-2 and TRBJ2-3, is GAGVSQSPSNKVTEKGKDVELRCDPISGHTALYWYRQSLGQGLEFLIYFQGNSAPDKSGLPSDRFSAERTGGSVSTLTIQRTQQEDSAVYLCASSLASGGATDTQYFGPGTRLTVL.

The CDR3 region is CASSQEDRGGNEQYF. The DNA of the CDR3 is TGTGCCAGCAGCCAAGAGGACAGGGGGGGAAACGAGCAGTACTTC. The chain carries TRBV4-2 and TRBJ2-7, with 10 bases identical to TRBD1. Trimming removed 0 bases from V and 5 bases from J; junction bases left unmatched: 4. Germline V lookup: CDR1 LGHNA, CDR2 YNFKEQ. This CDR3 region has 15 residues.

CDR3: CASSPQGTNYGYTF. As DNA, the CDR3 is TGTGCCAGCAGCCCCCAGGGGACAAACTATGGCTACACCTTC. J is TRBJ1-2 and V is TRBV3-1 (or the pseudogene TRBV3-2); the D gene is possibly TRBD1 (6 bases). The ends were cut back, 4 bases at V and 2 bases at J, with 11 bases in the middle. The germline gives CDR1 LGHDT, CDR2 YNNKEL (reference sequence). This CDR3 has 14 amino acids.

This chain joins TRBV10-3 and TRBJ1-1, with 7 bases lining up with TRBD1. Germline loops: CDR1 ENHRY, CDR2 SYGVKD. The ends lost 2 bases at V and 1 base at J; junction bases unmatched: 4. This CDR3 contains 15 residues. This CDR3 reads CAISEDRAPNTEAFF. CDR3 sequence (DNA): TGTGCCATCAGTGAGGACAGGGCTCCGAACACTGAAGCTTTCTTT.

The rearrangement joins TRBV11-3 to TRBJ2-5; D is perhaps TRBD2 (6 bases). Germline V gene data show CDR1 as SGHNT and CDR2 as YENEEA. V lost 5 bases and J 2 bases, leaving 15 bases between the germline ends. CDR3 length: 15 amino acids. CDR3 loop: CASSPGGLLQETQYF. CDR3 nucleotide sequence: TGTGCCAGCAGCCCCGGAGGGCTTTTACAAGAGACCCAGTACTTC.

The chain carries TRBV9 and TRBJ1-6, with D unresolved. V lost 4 bases, J lost 5 bases, and 10 bases lay in between. Germline lookup yields CDR1 SGDLS and CDR2 YYNGEE. CDR3 length: 14 amino acids. The chain's CDR3 is CASSTQVHNSPLHF. The CDR3 region has the DNA TGTGCCAGCAGCACACAAGTACATAATTCACCCCTCCACTTT.

The rearrangement uses TRBV3-1 (or the pseudogene TRBV3-2) and TRBJ1-6, with 9 nucleotides matching TRBD1. The CDR3 spans 16 residues. V was clipped by 4 bases and J by 7 bases; unmatched bases: 8. Looked up from germline, CDR1 is LGHDT and CDR2 is YNNKEL (reference sequence). In DNA form, the CDR3 reads TGTGCCAGCAGCCCTGACTGGGACAGGGCAAATTCACCCCTCCACTTT. Protein product: CASSPDWDRANSPLHF.

V gene TRBV29-1 combines with J gene TRBJ1-2; D uncertain. CDR1 is SQVTM, CDR2 ANQGSEA, per germline. The CDR3 loop spans 12 amino acids. Between the trimmed V and J ends, which lost 6 bases and 4 bases, there was a span of 12 bases. The chain's CDR3 is CSVTDKTYGYTF. The CDR3 DNA follows: TGCAGCGTGACCGACAAGACCTATGGCTACACCTTC.

DNA for the CDR3: TGTGCCAGCAGTTTCGGACAGCGGAACTATGGCTACACCTTC. This encodes CASSFGQRNYGYTF. The chain uses TRBV6-5 and TRBJ1-2, with D possibly TRBD1 on 6 matching bases. Trimming cost V 4 bases and J 2 bases, with 11 bases left between them. CDR1 is MNHEY, CDR2 SVGAGI, per germline. CDR3 size: 14 residues.

CDR3 bases: TGCGCCAGCAGCTTCATGGGACTAGGTCTGGAGACCCAGTACTTC. Its protein product is CASSFMGLGLETQYF. The chain recombines TRBV5-1 with TRBJ2-5; 8 bases match TRBD2. The germline CDR1 and CDR2 sequences are SGHRS and YFSETQ. The length of the CDR3 is 15 residues. With 2 bases clipped from V and 5 bases from J, the junction kept 8 bases outside the gene matches.

V gene TRBV27 combines with J gene TRBJ2-1, with a weak D call TRBD1 (7 bases). Trimming removed 6 bases at V and 6 bases at J, with 21 bases between. The CDR3 is 16 residues long. Germline-derived CDR1 and CDR2 are MNHEY and SMNVEV (reference sequence). CDR3 sequence (DNA): TGTGCCAGCAGGGGGGGAGTACGGGACAGAAGCAATGAGCAGTTCTTC. Encoded protein: CASRGGVRDRSNEQFF.

The chain uses TRBV6-5 and TRBJ1-3; possible D gene TRBD1, 6 bases. Trimming shortened V by 0 bases and J by 4 bases, and 10 bases separated the two germline ends. This CDR3 is 15 amino acids long. The germline V gene encodes CDR1 MNHEY and CDR2 SVGAGI. The CDR3, as DNA: TGTGCCAGCAGTTACTCGTTCCAGGGGGGAAACACCATATATTTT. This encodes CASSYSFQGGNTIYF.

The chain employs TRBV5-1 and TRBJ2-1; D remains unclear. Looked up from germline, CDR1 is SGHRS and CDR2 is YFSETQ. The germline V and J ends were trimmed by 0 bases and 0 bases, with 13 bases remaining between them. The CDR3 has 17 residues. The CDR3 protein is CASSLDSPISSYNEQFF. CDR3 nucleotide sequence: TGCGCCAGCAGCTTGGATTCCCCAATCAGCTCCTACAATGAGCAGTTCTTC. Together with reference TRBV5-1 and TRBJ2-1, the CDR3 gives the full variable domain: KAGVTQTPRYLIKTRGQQVTLSCSPISGHRSVSWYQQTPGQGLQFLFEYFSETQRNKGNFPGRFSGRQFSNSRSEMNVSTLELGDSALYLCASSLDSPISSYNEQFFGPGTRLTVL.

The chain combines TRBV3-1 (or the pseudogene TRBV3-2) with TRBJ1-2; the D is unclear. Trimming shortened V by 2 bases and J by 0 bases, and 7 bases separated the two germline ends. Germline assignment: CDR1 LGHDT and CDR2 YNNKEL (reference sequence). The CDR3 covers 14 residues. Written as DNA, the CDR3 is TGTGCCAGCAGCCAACAGGCCTCTAACTATGGCTACACCTTC. Translating it yields CASSQQASNYGYTF.

This clone was seen a single time. J is TRBJ2-7 and V is TRBV28; D possibly corresponds to TRBD1 (5 bases). V gave up 4 bases and J gave up 0 bases, with 10 bases separating them. CDR1 and CDR2 from the germline V gene are MDHEN and SYDVKM. CDR3 length: 14 amino acids. The CDR3 DNA reads as TGTGCCAGCAGTTGGGAAGGGGCCTCCTACGAGCAGTACTTC. Protein sequence: CASSWEGASYEQYF. The whole variable domain, remainder taken from reference TRBV28 and TRBJ2-7, is DVKVTQSSRYLVKRTGEKVFLECVQDMDHENMFWYRQDPGLGLRLIYFSYDVKMKEKGDIPEGYSVSREKKERFSLILESASTNQTSMYLCASSWEGASYEQYFGPGTRLTVT.